The TCR beta chain described here comes from a study of monozygotic twins with inflammatory bowel disease. As to this clonotype: Its cognate antigen is unknown.

This CDR3 comprises 17 residues. The V gene's germline CDR1 is SGDLS and CDR2 YYNGEE. During cDNA synthesis, UMIs that each contained a 6-nucleotide sample barcode were added by means of template switching. TCRdb reprocessed the 5' RACE reads, with one entry per CDR3 protein and no DNA. The sample has some 330,000 distinct CDR3 sequences; the top ten hold 5.6%. Study results and caveats: IBD patients, compared with healthy twins, shared fewer clonotypes with others (especially with disease activity). Comparison of concordant versus discordant twins revealed no difference in repertoire similarity, possibly due to limited power. A reduction in TCRbeta diversity (inverse Simpson) was seen in IBD patients relative to healthy co-twins.

Material for sequencing was blood. This chain uses TRBV9 with TRBJ2-1; TCRdb's D call of TRBD2 is untestable without DNA. This TCR came from a human donor with ulcerative colitis or Crohn's disease, or a healthy co-twin of an affected twin (not recorded which). This CDR3 is CASSVVWGGPFENEQFF.